This TCR beta chain was sequenced for a study of blood T cells in healthy people across ages. Whole-study findings and limits: The authors considered diversity estimates from one million T cells to be underestimates. It was found that TCR beta diversity correlated strongly with the percentage of naive T cells. Observed TCR beta diversity per million T cells went down as age went up. This fall followed a roughly linear course with age.

A second PCR, run for roughly 7 to 11 cycles, used a sample-barcoded 5' primer plus a J-beta primer mix. One entry per CDR3 protein, called by TCRdb with MiXCR from the 5' RACE reads. The sample includes over a million distinct CDR3 sequences, approximately 43% of them seen just once. V was trimmed by 4 bases and J by 5 bases, leaving 14 bases between them. The CDR3 runs 14 residues. The germline CDR1 and CDR2 sequences are LGHDT and YNNKEL (reference sequence). As to this clonotype: Its antigen is as yet unknown.

This clonotype was obtained from a woman aged 18-35 years in good health. V is TRBV3-1 and J is TRBJ2-5, with a weak D call TRBD2 (6 bases). Sequences were obtained from blood. This chain's CDR3 is CASSLTRGIETQYF. As DNA, the CDR3 is TGTGCCAGCAGCCTCACGCGGGGAATTGAGACCCAGTACTTC.